Below, 10 T cell receptor beta chains from the same sample are listed, as sequenced in a study of pediatric ulcerative colitis. During colonoscopy, one to two rectal pinch biopsies were collected. Here immunoSEQ multiplex PCR was the method, and the copy in TCRdb shows in-frame clones only, minus some. The sample has about 17,000 clones; roughly 70% are singletons. The source material was gut tissue. The receptor set was obtained from a girl aged 10-17 years with moderate ulcerative colitis.

The rearrangement joins TRBV2 to TRBJ2-3; no reliable D call. The CDR3 is 15 amino acids. CDR1 is SNHLY and CDR2 is FYNNEI in the germline V gene. V lost 5 bases and J lost 0, with 12 bases in between. CDR3 nucleotide sequence: TGTGCCAGCAGTATGTCCGCGACAAGCACAGATACGCAGTATTTT. Translated, it gives CASSMSATSTDTQYF.

This clone showed up just a few times. V and J are TRBV4-2 and TRBJ1-2; D unclear. This CDR3 is built from 13 residues. Germline V gene data show CDR1 as LGHNA and CDR2 as YNFKEQ. V was pared by 4 bases and J by 5 bases, with 11 bases between. The CDR3 reads CASSPRVNYGYTF. The CDR3 nucleotides read TGTGCCAGCAGCCCCCGGGTGAATTATGGCTACACCTTC.

The chain employs TRBV27 and TRBJ2-1, with D hard to call. This CDR3 contains 13 residues. Per the germline V gene, CDR1 is MNHEY and CDR2 is SMNVEV (reference sequence). The DNA for the CDR3 is TGTGCATCTCATCGGCTAGGGTACAATGAGCAGTTCTTC. It encodes CASHRLGYNEQFF.

The chain employs TRBV9 and TRBJ1-1; D is possibly TRBD1 (5 bases). Germline V gene sequence: CDR1 SGDLS, CDR2 YYNGEE. This CDR3 is 17 amino acids long. V lost 4 bases, J lost 0 bases, and 19 bases lay in between. The CDR3 DNA reads as TGTGCCAGCAGCTCCCGGGACCTAGGTTACATGAACACTGAAGCTTTCTTT. It yields the protein CASSSRDLGYMNTEAFF.

The genes are TRBV10-3 and TRBJ1-4; D is unresolved. Germline assignment: CDR1 ENHRY and CDR2 SYGVKD. The CDR3 is 15 residues long. V was pared by 3 bases and J by 8 bases, with 16 bases between. The CDR3 spells CAISEAGTTSEKLFF. In DNA, the CDR3 is TGTGCCATCAGTGAAGCGGGCACCACTTCAGAAAAACTGTTTTTT.

The chain carries TRBV7-9 and TRBJ2-7, with 7 bases fitting TRBD1. This CDR3 spans 14 amino acids. Germline CDR1 reads SEHNR; CDR2 reads FQNEAQ (reference sequence). J gave up 2 bases and V 4 bases, and 5 bases lay outside the gene matches. CDR3 in amino acids: CASSYTGDPYEQYF. The CDR3, as DNA: TGTGCCAGCAGCTATACAGGGGACCCCTACGAGCAGTACTTC.

V and J are TRBV29-1 and TRBJ1-5; no clear D gene. V was cut by 4 bases and J by 0 bases, with 16 bases left in between. This CDR3 has 16 amino acids. Germline-derived CDR1 and CDR2 are SQVTM and ANQGSEA. The CDR3 loop is CSVGGLEHYSNQPQHF. CDR3 nucleotides: TGCAGCGTTGGAGGCCTGGAACATTATAGCAATCAGCCCCAGCATTTT.

The chain carries TRBV7-2 and TRBJ2-7, with unresolved D. Germline V gene sequence: CDR1 SGHTA, CDR2 FQGNSA. Trimming shortened V by 5 bases and J by 4 bases, and 15 bases separated the two germline ends. This CDR3 is built from 14 residues. The CDR3 nucleotides are TGTGCCAGCAGCGCTGGGGTGACAAAGTACGAGCAGTACTTC. As protein: CASSAGVTKYEQYF.

This clone was seen a single time. V is TRBV19 and J is TRBJ1-5; D unclear. The CDR3 extends over 12 amino acids. Germline V gene data show CDR1 as LNHDA and CDR2 as SQIVND (reference sequence). V dropped 5 bases and J dropped 1 base, with 3 bases sitting between them. The CDR3 here is CASSWSNQPQHF. The CDR3 region has the DNA TGTGCCAGTAGTTGGAGCAATCAGCCCCAGCATTTT.

The V gene is TRBV10-1, the J gene TRBJ2-3, with 9 bases that match TRBD2. The CDR3 has 16 amino acids. Losses at the gene ends were 3 bases for V and 0 bases for J; bases not matched to a gene: 4. The V gene's germline CDR1 is WNHNN and CDR2 SYGVQD (reference sequence). CDR3 DNA: TGCGCCAGCAGTGAAGGAAGCGGGGGGAGCACAGATACGCAGTATTTT. This sequence encodes CASSEGSGGSTDTQYF.